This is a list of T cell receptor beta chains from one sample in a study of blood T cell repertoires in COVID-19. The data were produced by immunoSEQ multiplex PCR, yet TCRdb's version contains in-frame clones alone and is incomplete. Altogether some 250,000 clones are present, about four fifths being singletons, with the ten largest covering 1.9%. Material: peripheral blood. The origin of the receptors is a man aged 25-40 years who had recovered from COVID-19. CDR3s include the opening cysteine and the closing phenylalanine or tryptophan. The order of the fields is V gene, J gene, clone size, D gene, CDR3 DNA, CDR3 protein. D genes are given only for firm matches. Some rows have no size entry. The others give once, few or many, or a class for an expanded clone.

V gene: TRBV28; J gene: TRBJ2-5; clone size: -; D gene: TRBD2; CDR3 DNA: TGTGCCAGCAGTTTAGCGGGGGAGGGAAAGACCCAGTACTTC; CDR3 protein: CASSLAGEGKTQYF
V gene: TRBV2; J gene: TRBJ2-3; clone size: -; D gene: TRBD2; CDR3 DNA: TGTGCCAGCAGTGCCGGGACTAGTCATGTGGATACGCAGTATTTT; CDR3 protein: CASSAGTSHVDTQYF
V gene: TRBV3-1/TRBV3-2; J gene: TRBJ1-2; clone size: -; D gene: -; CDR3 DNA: TGTGCCAGCAGCCGCTTAAATCAGGCTAACTATGGCTACACCTTC; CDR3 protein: CASSRLNQANYGYTF
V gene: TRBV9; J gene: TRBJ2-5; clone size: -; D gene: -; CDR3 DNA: TGTGCCAGCAGCTCTACGACTATCGGCGGGACCCAGTACTTC; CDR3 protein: CASSSTTIGGTQYF
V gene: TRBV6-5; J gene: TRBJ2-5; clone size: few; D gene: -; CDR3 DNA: TGTGCCAGCAGTACCCAAGTTGGAGTCCCAGAGACCCAGTACTTC; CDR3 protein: CASSTQVGVPETQYF
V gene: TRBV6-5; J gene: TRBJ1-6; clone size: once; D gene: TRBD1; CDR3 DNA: TGTGCCAGCAATCCCCGGGACAGGGGTATTTCACCCCTCCACTTT; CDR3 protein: CASNPRDRGISPLHF
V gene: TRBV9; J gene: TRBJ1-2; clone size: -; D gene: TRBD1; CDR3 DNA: TGTGCCAGCAGCGCCGGGACAGGGAGACGCTATGGCTACACCTTC; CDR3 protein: CASSAGTGRRYGYTF
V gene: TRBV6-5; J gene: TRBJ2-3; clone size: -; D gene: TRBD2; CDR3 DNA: TGTGCCAGCAGTAAAACTAGCGGGGCAACAGATACGCAGTATTTT; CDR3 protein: CASSKTSGATDTQYF
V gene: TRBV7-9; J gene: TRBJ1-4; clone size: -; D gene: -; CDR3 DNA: TGTGCCAGCAGCCACGGACAGACCGGGGAAAAACTGTTTTTT; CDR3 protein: CASSHGQTGEKLFF
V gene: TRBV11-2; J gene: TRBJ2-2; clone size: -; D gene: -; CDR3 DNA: TGTGCCAGCAGCTTAGAGATTTCGCAGGGAAGGACCGGGGAGCTGTTTTTT; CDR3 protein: CASSLEISQGRTGELFF
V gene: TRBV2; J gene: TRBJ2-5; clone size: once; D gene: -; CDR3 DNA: TGTGCCAGCGGCCGTGGCGGGGCGCGACAAGAGACCCAGTACTTC; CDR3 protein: CASGRGGARQETQYF
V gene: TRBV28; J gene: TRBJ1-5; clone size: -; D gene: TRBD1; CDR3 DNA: TGTGCCAGCAGTTCTGGGACAGAAAGAAATCAGCCCCAGCATTTT; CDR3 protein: CASSSGTERNQPQHF
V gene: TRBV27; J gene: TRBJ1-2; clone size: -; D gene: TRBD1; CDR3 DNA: TGTGCCAGCAGTTTAGCAGGGGGCGGCGGCTACACCTTC; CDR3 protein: CASSLAGGGGYTF
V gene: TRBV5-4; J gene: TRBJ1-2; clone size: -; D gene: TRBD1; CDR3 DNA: TGTGCCAGCAGCGCCCCGGGACAGCCCTATGGCTACACCTTC; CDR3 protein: CASSAPGQPYGYTF
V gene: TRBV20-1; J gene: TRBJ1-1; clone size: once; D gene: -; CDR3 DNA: TGCAGTGCTAGGCGGGGGGGCAGAGCTTTCTTT; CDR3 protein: CSARRGGRAFF
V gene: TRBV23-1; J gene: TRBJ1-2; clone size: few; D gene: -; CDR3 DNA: TGCGCCAGCAGTCAATCGGGTCTGTGCAACGACAGCTTTCTCTATGGCTACACCTTC; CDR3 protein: CASSQSGLCNDSFLYGYTF
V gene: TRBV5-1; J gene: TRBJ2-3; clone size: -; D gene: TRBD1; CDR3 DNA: TGCGCCAGCAGCCCTGGAGTCGGCAGGGGGCCAGATACGCAGTATTTT; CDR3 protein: CASSPGVGRGPDTQYF
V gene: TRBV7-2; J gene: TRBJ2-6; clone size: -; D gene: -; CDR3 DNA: TGTGCCAGCAGCTTAGGAGGTTGGGTTGGGGCCAACGTCCTGACTTTC; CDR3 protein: CASSLGGWVGANVLTF
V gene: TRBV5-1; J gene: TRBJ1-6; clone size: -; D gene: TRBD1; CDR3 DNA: TGCGCCAGCAGCTTGTTCGACAGGGGGACTTCACCCCTCCACTTT; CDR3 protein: CASSLFDRGTSPLHF